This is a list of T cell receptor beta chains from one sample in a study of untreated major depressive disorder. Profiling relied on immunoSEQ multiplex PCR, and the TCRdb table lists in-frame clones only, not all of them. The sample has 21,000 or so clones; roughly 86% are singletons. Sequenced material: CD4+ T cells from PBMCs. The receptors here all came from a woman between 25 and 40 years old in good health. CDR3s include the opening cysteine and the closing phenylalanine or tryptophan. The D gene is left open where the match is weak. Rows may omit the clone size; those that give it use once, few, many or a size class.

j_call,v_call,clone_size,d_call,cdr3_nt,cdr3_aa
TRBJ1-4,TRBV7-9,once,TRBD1,TGTGCCAGCAGCTTAGATGCAGGGGGCTATGAAAAACTGTTTTTT,CASSLDAGGYEKLFF
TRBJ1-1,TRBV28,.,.,TGTGCCAGCAGTTCTAACTTAGCAGTAGCTTTCTTT,CASSSNLAVAFF
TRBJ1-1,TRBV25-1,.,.,TGTGCCAGCAGTGAAAGGGGCGTCGGGAACACTGAAGCTTTCTTT,CASSERGVGNTEAFF
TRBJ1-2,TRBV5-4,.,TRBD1,TGTGCCAGCAGCTTGGCGGGACAGGGGAGCTACACCTTC,CASSLAGQGSYTF
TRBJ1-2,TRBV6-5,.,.,TGTGCCAGCAGTTGGTCGCAAAACGAGGGTGGCTACACCTTC,CASSWSQNEGGYTF
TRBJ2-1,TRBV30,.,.,TGTGCCTGGAGTGTATACAATGAGCAGTTCTTC,CAWSVYNEQFF
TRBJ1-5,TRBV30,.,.,TGTGCCTGGAGTGTACTAGCTGGCAATCAGCCCCAGCATTTT,CAWSVLAGNQPQHF
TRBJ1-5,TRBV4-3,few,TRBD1,TGCGCCAGCAGCCAAAGCCTGTCGACAGGGGGTAATCAGCCCCAGCATTTT,CASSQSLSTGGNQPQHF
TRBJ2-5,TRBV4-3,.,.,TGCGCCAGCAGCCTCCCCCTCCCGGTGGAAGAGACCCAGTACTTC,CASSLPLPVEETQYF
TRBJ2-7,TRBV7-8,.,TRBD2,TGTGCCAGCAGCTTACGGACTAGCGGCTCCTACGAGCAGTACTTC,CASSLRTSGSYEQYF
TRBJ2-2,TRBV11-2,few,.,TGTGCCAGCAGCCGAGATTGGGTTATTGGACACTCGAACACCGGGGAGCTGTTTTTT,CASSRDWVIGHSNTGELFF
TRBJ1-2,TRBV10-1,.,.,TGCGCCAGCAGTCAAAAGGGGGATACACAGGGTGGCTACACCTTC,CASSQKGDTQGGYTF
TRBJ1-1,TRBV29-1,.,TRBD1,TGCAGCGTCCCCGCAGGACAGGGAATAGCCACTGAAGCTTTCTTT,CSVPAGQGIATEAFF
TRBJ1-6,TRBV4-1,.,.,TGCGCCAGCAGCCAAGGACAGGTTTTTTCACCCCTCCACTTT,CASSQGQVFSPLHF
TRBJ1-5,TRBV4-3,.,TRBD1,TGCGCCAGCAGCCAATCTCCGGGACAGGGCCAGCCCCAGCATTTT,CASSQSPGQGQPQHF
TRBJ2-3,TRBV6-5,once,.,TGTGCCAGCAGTTACAAATTAGGGCCCACAGATACGCAGTATTTT,CASSYKLGPTDTQYF
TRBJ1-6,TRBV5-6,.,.,TGTGCCAGCAGCTTGGCTAACTATAATTCACCCCTCCACTTT,CASSLANYNSPLHF
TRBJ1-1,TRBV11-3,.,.,TGTGCCAGCAGCCAAGACGGACAGAACACTGAAGCTTTCTTT,CASSQDGQNTEAFF
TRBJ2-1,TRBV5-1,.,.,TGCGCCAGCAGCTTAACCCATGACAATGAGCAGTTCTTC,CASSLTHDNEQFF
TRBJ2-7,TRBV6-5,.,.,TGTGCCAGCAGTTACTCGATCGGGCAGCCCTACGAGCAGTACTTC,CASSYSIGQPYEQYF
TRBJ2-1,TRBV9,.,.,TGTGCCAGCAGCGCTCTGCTCGAGGGGAATGAGCAGTTCTTC,CASSALLEGNEQFF
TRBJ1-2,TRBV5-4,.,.,TGTGCCAGCAGCTTGGACTTTCTTCCCGGCAACTATGGCTACACCTTC,CASSLDFLPGNYGYTF